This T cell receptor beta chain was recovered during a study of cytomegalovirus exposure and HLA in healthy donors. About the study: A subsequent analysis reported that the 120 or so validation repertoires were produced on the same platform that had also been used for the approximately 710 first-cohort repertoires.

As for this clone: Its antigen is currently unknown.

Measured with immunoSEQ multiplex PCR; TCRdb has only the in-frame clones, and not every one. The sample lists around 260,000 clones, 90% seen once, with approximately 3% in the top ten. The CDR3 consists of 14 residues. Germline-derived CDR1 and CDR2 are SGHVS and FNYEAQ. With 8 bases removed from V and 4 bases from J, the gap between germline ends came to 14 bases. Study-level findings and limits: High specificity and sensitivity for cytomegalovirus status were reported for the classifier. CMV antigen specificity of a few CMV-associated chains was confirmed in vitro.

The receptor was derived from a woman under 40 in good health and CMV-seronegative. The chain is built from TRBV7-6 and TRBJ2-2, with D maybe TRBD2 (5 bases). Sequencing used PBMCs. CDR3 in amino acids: CASEAARGTGELFF. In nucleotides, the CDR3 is TGTGCCAGCGAGGCCGCCCGGGGCACCGGGGAGCTGTTTTTT.